The 14 T cell receptor beta chains below all came from one sample that was sequenced in a study of regulatory and conventional T cells in RAG deficiency. Assay used: immunoSEQ multiplex PCR; TCRdb lists only in-frame clones, some missing. Of tens of thousands of clones listed, nearly 95% are singletons. Genomic DNA came from blood conventional CD4+ T cells gated CD25-low CD127-high. These data also formed part of another study, on regulatory T cells. From that study: Primers: 52 TRBV forward and 13 TRBJ reverse.

The material sequenced was CD25- CD4+ T cells sorted from blood. The receptors come from a human donor in good health.

Comments on this clone: At the DNA level, this CDR3 is encoded by other sequences in the same sample as well. V gene TRBV27 combines with J gene TRBJ1-2; D uncertain. The CDR3 spans 14 residues. The germline gives CDR1 MNHEY, CDR2 SMNVEV (reference sequence). V gave up 7 bases and J gave up 1 base, with 13 bases separating them. In DNA, the CDR3 is TGTGCCAGCATATTCCCTAGCGTTAACTATGGCTACACCTTC. Protein sequence: CASIFPSVNYGYTF.

The chain has TRBV5-1 and TRBJ2-1, with 11 bases matching TRBD1. This CDR3 contains 15 residues. Trimming at V came to 3 bases and at J to 2 bases, leaving 1 base not matched to a gene. Germline loops: CDR1 SGHRS, CDR2 YFSETQ. The CDR3 reads CASSSGQGAYNEQFF. The CDR3, as DNA: TGCGCCAGCAGCTCGGGACAGGGGGCCTACAATGAGCAGTTCTTC.

This clone was picked up one time. J is TRBJ2-1 and V is TRBV9, with TRBD1 matching over 8 bases. The CDR3 contains 15 residues. Germline-derived CDR1 and CDR2 are SGDLS and YYNGEE. J gave up 6 bases and V 6 bases, and 11 bases lay outside the gene matches. CDR3 DNA: TGTGCCAGCAACCAGCCGGGACAGGCGACCAATGAGCAGTTCTTC. Its protein product is CASNQPGQATNEQFF.

This chain joins TRBV7-3 and TRBJ2-3; maybe TRBD1 (6 bases). The CDR3 has 15 amino acids. Deletions cut 5 bases from V and 1 base from J, with 13 bases between. CDR1 and CDR2 from the germline V gene are SGHTA and FQGTGA. Here the CDR3 DNA reads TGTGCCAGCAGCAAAGAGGACAGTCGCACAGATACGCAGTATTTT. This gives the protein CASSKEDSRTDTQYF.

The chain links TRBV6-5 to TRBJ2-2; no reliable D call. Per germline, CDR1 MNHEY and CDR2 SVGAGI. The CDR3 sequence is 16 residues long. Trimming left V 0 bases short and J 1 base short, with 9 bases between. Here the CDR3 DNA reads TGTGCCAGCAGTTACTCGTATGCCGGGAACACCGGGGAGCTGTTTTTT. Protein product: CASSYSYAGNTGELFF.

The chain employs TRBV19 and TRBJ2-3; a possible D gene is TRBD1 (5 bases). Germline-derived CDR1 and CDR2 are LNHDA and SQIVND (reference sequence). The germline V and J ends were trimmed by 10 bases and 0 bases, with 14 bases remaining between them. The CDR3 has 14 residues. The CDR3 DNA reads TGTGCCACTTCCCGACAGACTAGCACAGATACGCAGTATTTT. Translation gives CATSRQTSTDTQYF.

The CDR3 DNA sequence: TGCGCCAGCAGCTTGGCGCCGGACAGGGTCTATAATTCACCCCTCCACTTT. Amino acid sequence: CASSLAPDRVYNSPLHF. The rearrangement joins TRBV5-1 to TRBJ1-6; TRBD1 aligns across 8 bases. Germline assignment: CDR1 SGHRS and CDR2 YFSETQ. CDR3 length: 17 amino acids. Losses at the gene ends were 0 bases for V and 3 bases for J; bases not matched to a gene: 5.

J is TRBJ2-6 and V is TRBV29-1; 11 bases align to TRBD1. The CDR3 has 16 amino acids. The germline CDR1 and CDR2 sequences are SQVTM and ANQGSEA. V lost 4 bases, J lost 0 bases, and 2 bases stayed unmatched. The CDR3 reads CSVVGQGVSGANVLTF. The CDR3 DNA sequence: TGCAGCGTTGTGGGACAGGGGGTCTCTGGGGCCAACGTCCTGACTTTC.

This clone was seen just once. The chain couples TRBV18 to TRBJ1-1; tentatively, D is TRBD1 (5 bases). Deletions cut 6 bases from V and 0 bases from J, with 17 bases between. Per germline, CDR1 KGHSH and CDR2 LQKENI. This CDR3 contains 16 residues. CDR3 in DNA: TGTGCCAGCTCCCGAAAGCGGGGGAACCTGAACACTGAAGCTTTCTTT. The encoded protein is CASSRKRGNLNTEAFF. Supplemented by reference TRBV18 and TRBJ1-1, the full variable domain reads NAGVMQNPRHLVRRRGQEARLRCSPMKGHSHVYWYRQLPEEGLKFMVYLQKENIIDESGMPKERFSAEFPKEGPSILRIQQVVRGDSAAYFCASSRKRGNLNTEAFFGQGTRLTVV.

The V and J genes are TRBV6-5 and TRBJ2-4; 8 nucleotides match TRBD1. From germline, CDR1 is MNHEY and CDR2 SVGAGI. V dropped 5 bases and J dropped 6; count of bases not matched to a gene: 6. The CDR3 is made up of 14 amino acids. CDR3 DNA: TGTGCCAGCAGTCCCGGGACAGGAGGAAACATTCAGTACTTC. It is translated as CASSPGTGGNIQYF.

A note on this clone: A read error may produce the germline difference seen at one junction end. The same CDR3 arises from other DNA sequences in this sample as well. The chain employs TRBV2 and TRBJ1-1, with a possible D match to TRBD1 (6 bases). Germline CDR1 and CDR2: SNHLY and FYNNEI. The CDR3 has 14 residues. The CDR3 loop is CASSLQARGTEAFF. The CDR3, as DNA: TGCGCCAGCAGCCTACAGGCGAGGGGGACTGAAGCTTTCTTT.

V usage is TRBV30 and J usage is TRBJ2-5, with 8 nucleotides matching TRBD2. Germline CDR1 and CDR2: GTSNPN and SVGIG (reference sequence). The CDR3 loop spans 15 amino acids. V was pared by 5 bases and J by 3 bases, with 11 bases of the junction left unmatched. The CDR3 spells CAWGRGGGRKETQYF. The DNA of the CDR3 is TGTGCCTGGGGCCGGGGCGGGGGGCGGAAAGAGACCCAGTACTTC. Based on the CDR3 plus reference TRBV30 and TRBJ2-5, the full variable domain is SQTIHQWPATLVQPVGSPLSLECTVEGTSNPNLYWYRQAAGRGLQLLFYSVGIGQISSEVPQNLSASRPQDRQFILSSKKLLLSDSGFYLCAWGRGGGRKETQYFGPGTRLLVL.

The chain is built from TRBV11-2 and TRBJ1-2; 7 positions match TRBD1. Germline CDR1 is SGHAT and CDR2 is FQNNGV. The CDR3 extends over 15 amino acids. V lost 1 base to trimming and J lost 4 bases; unmatched junction nucleotides: 6. Here the CDR3 reads CASSLAFRQGYGYTF. The CDR3 DNA reads as TGTGCCAGCAGCTTAGCTTTCAGACAGGGCTATGGCTACACCTTC.

This chain connects TRBV7-8 to TRBJ1-5; 9 bases map to TRBD1. The germline V gene has CDR1 SGHVS and CDR2 FQNEAQ. V trimming: 5 bases; J trimming: 9 bases; junction bases outside the gene matches: 8. This CDR3 region has 14 residues. CDR3 nucleotide sequence: TGTGCCAGCAGCCGGGACAGGGCGATAGGGCCCCAGCATTTT. This encodes CASSRDRAIGPQHF.